Shown below are 27 T cell receptor beta chains from a single sample sequenced in a study of blood T cell repertoires in COVID-19. Produced via immunoSEQ multiplex PCR; TCRdb's table is partial and in-frame only. The table records tens of thousands of clones, more than 75% of them present only once. Specimen: peripheral blood. Every receptor here comes from a human donor in a cohort sampled during active COVID-19.

The CDR3 protein is CASSLTAQGHTEAFF. The CDR3 region has the DNA TGTGCCAGCAGCCTAACAGCACAGGGGCACACTGAAGCTTTCTTT. The J gene is TRBJ1-1, the V gene TRBV28, with TRBD1 matching over 7 bases. This CDR3 contains 15 residues. Germline V CDR1 and CDR2: MDHEN, SYDVKM. After removal of 6 bases from V and 3 bases from J, the junction contained 10 bases not matched to a gene.

This chain uses TRBV19 with TRBJ2-7, with a weak D call TRBD2 (5 bases). The CDR3 spans 12 residues. Germline V gene data show CDR1 as LNHDA and CDR2 as SQIVND (reference sequence). The V end lost 6 bases, the J end lost 3 bases, and 9 bases lay between the germline ends. CDR3 in amino acids: CASSPGNYEQYF. The CDR3 DNA is TGTGCCAGTAGCCCGGGGAACTACGAGCAGTACTTC.

The chain recombines TRBV7-2 with TRBJ2-4; tentatively, D is TRBD2 (5 bases). The CDR3 is 13 amino acids. The V and J ends lost 6 bases and 6 bases respectively, with 12 bases between them. The germline V gene has CDR1 SGHTA and CDR2 FQGNSA. The CDR3 DNA follows: TGTGCCAGCAGTCCAGGACTGCTAAACATTCAGTACTTC. Its translation is CASSPGLLNIQYF.

The V and J genes are TRBV7-3 and TRBJ2-1; 16 bases line up with TRBD2. Germline CDR1 and CDR2: SGHTA and FQGTGA. Trimming cost V 5 bases and J 1 base; bases outside gene matches: 2. The CDR3 contains 17 residues. The CDR3 reads CASSAGLAGGSYNEQFF. The CDR3 DNA reads TGTGCCAGCAGCGCGGGACTAGCGGGAGGGTCCTACAATGAGCAGTTCTTC.

The V call is TRBV2, the J call TRBJ2-7, with D unclear. CDR1 and CDR2 from the germline V gene are SNHLY and FYNNEI. The CDR3 spans 14 residues. Trimming shortened V by 6 bases and J by 2 bases, and 14 bases separated the two germline ends. The chain's CDR3 is CASRTKSFAYEQYF. As DNA, the CDR3 is TGTGCCAGCAGAACTAAGTCTTTCGCCTACGAGCAGTACTTC.

The chain employs TRBV27 and TRBJ1-1; a possible D gene is TRBD1 (5 bases). Trimming shortened V by 6 bases and J by 4 bases, and 15 bases separated the two germline ends. This CDR3 region has 14 residues. Germline loops: CDR1 MNHEY, CDR2 SMNVEV (reference sequence). The CDR3 DNA reads TGTGCCAGCAGCCTAGGGACTTACCCCACTGAAGCTTTCTTT. Translated, it gives CASSLGTYPTEAFF.

The chain joins TRBV9 to TRBJ2-7, with 12 positions matching TRBD2. J gave up 11 bases and V 0 bases, and 6 bases lay outside the gene matches. The CDR3 has 14 residues. Germline values: CDR1 SGDLS, CDR2 YYNGEE. The CDR3 bases are TGTGCCAGCAGCGTAGACCTAGCGGGAGGGCCTGAGTACTTC. It yields the protein CASSVDLAGGPEYF.

The V and J genes are TRBV6-6 and TRBJ2-7; a possible D gene is TRBD1 (5 bases). Germline CDR1 reads MNHNY; CDR2 reads SVGAGI (reference sequence). The CDR3 is 13 residues long. With 1 base removed from V and 6 bases from J, the gap between germline ends came to 10 bases. The CDR3 here is CASSYLQVGEQYF. The DNA for the CDR3 is TGTGCCAGCAGTTACTTACAGGTCGGCGAGCAGTACTTC.

This sequence joins TRBV29-1 and TRBJ2-7; perhaps TRBD1 as D (6 bases). The germline CDR1 and CDR2 sequences are SQVTM and ANQGSEA. This CDR3 spans 12 amino acids. Trimming cost V 4 bases and J 4 bases, with 11 bases left between them. The CDR3 protein is CSVGGGWYEQYF. CDR3 bases: TGCAGCGTTGGAGGGGGTTGGTACGAGCAGTACTTC.

This clone was counted only a few times. The CDR3 region is CASSIDRDRANQPQHF. In DNA, the CDR3 is TGTGCCAGTAGTATAGATCGGGACAGGGCTAATCAGCCCCAGCATTTT. The genes are TRBV19 and TRBJ1-5; TRBD1 matches at 9 bases. The CDR3 is made up of 16 amino acids. V lost 0 bases to trimming and J lost 4 bases; unmatched junction nucleotides: 4. Germline-derived CDR1 and CDR2 are LNHDA and SQIVND (reference sequence).

The rearrangement uses TRBV28 and TRBJ2-7; 9 positions match TRBD2. The ends lost 4 bases at V and 6 bases at J; junction bases unmatched: 10. This CDR3 has 15 amino acids. Germline V gives CDR1 MDHEN, CDR2 SYDVKM. Here the CDR3 reads CASSSGYGGRGEQYF. The CDR3, as DNA: TGTGCCAGCAGTTCGGGATATGGCGGGAGGGGCGAGCAGTACTTC.

This chain connects TRBV30 to TRBJ1-2; D is unresolved. Germline V gives CDR1 GTSNPN, CDR2 SVGIG (reference sequence). Trimming left V 0 bases short and J 7 bases short, with 12 bases between. There are 13 residues in the CDR3. CDR3 protein: CAWSVRRQIGYTF. CDR3 coding DNA: TGTGCCTGGAGTGTACGGCGGCAGATTGGCTACACCTTC.

The chain employs TRBV3-1 (or the pseudogene TRBV3-2) and TRBJ2-7, with D tentatively TRBD2 (5 bases). Germline V gives CDR1 LGHDT, CDR2 YNNKEL (reference sequence). The V and J ends lost 4 bases and 2 bases respectively, with 12 bases between them. CDR3 length: 14 residues. As DNA, the CDR3 is TGTGCCAGCAGCCGCCGGACGGGAACCTACGAGCAGTACTTC. Encoded protein: CASSRRTGTYEQYF.

The chain couples TRBV11-3 to TRBJ2-1, with D unresolved. Germline CDR1 is SGHNT and CDR2 is YENEEA. V was pared by 4 bases and J by 9 bases, with 10 bases between. The CDR3 runs 12 residues. The CDR3 DNA reads as TGTGCCAGCAGCTACACTAAGACTGAGCAGTTCTTC. Translating gives CASSYTKTEQFF.

Only a few counts were recorded for this clone. This chain links TRBV5-1 with TRBJ1-5; maybe TRBD1 (6 bases). Germline V gene data show CDR1 as SGHRS and CDR2 as YFSETQ. This CDR3 is built from 13 residues. With 4 bases removed from V and 7 bases from J, the gap between germline ends came to 12 bases. The CDR3 here is CASSPGQGQPQHF. CDR3 coding DNA: TGCGCCAGCAGCCCGGGACAAGGACAGCCCCAGCATTTT.

This chain links TRBV20-1 with TRBJ2-6; D gene unclear. The CDR3 length is 14 residues. Trimming pared 3 bases from V and 2 bases from J, leaving 8 bases between. Looked up from germline, CDR1 is DFQATT and CDR2 is SNEGSKA (reference sequence). The CDR3 coding sequence is TGCAGTGCTAGTATGCAGGCTGGGGCCAACGTCCTGACTTTC. Protein sequence: CSASMQAGANVLTF.

This clone appeared a few times. V usage is TRBV7-2 and J usage is TRBJ2-1, with a possible D match to TRBD2 (5 bases). Germline V gene data show CDR1 as SGHTA and CDR2 as FQGNSA. V lost 0 bases and J 3 bases, leaving 9 bases between the germline ends. CDR3 length: 15 amino acids. The CDR3 DNA reads TGTGCCAGCAGCTTAGCGGGAGCTAGCTACAATGAGCAGTTCTTC. Translating gives CASSLAGASYNEQFF.

The chain is built from TRBV28 and TRBJ1-5; TRBD1 agrees at 8 bases. From germline, CDR1 is MDHEN and CDR2 SYDVKM. The CDR3 is made up of 16 amino acids. V was clipped by 7 bases and J by 2 bases; unmatched bases: 10. Written as DNA, the CDR3 is TGTGCCAGCATACCCGACAGGGGAGGGGGCAATCAGCCCCAGCATTTT. Protein sequence: CASIPDRGGGNQPQHF.

This clone was found a few times. The chain has TRBV18 and TRBJ2-3; the match to TRBD2 covers 13 bases. The CDR3 extends over 16 amino acids. V dropped 3 bases and J dropped 4; count of bases not matched to a gene: 4. The V gene's germline CDR1 is KGHSH and CDR2 LQKENI. CDR3 sequence: CASSPGTSGIADTQYF. The CDR3 region has the DNA TGTGCCAGCTCACCCGGGACTAGCGGGATCGCAGATACGCAGTATTTT.

V and J are TRBV2 and TRBJ2-7, with D possibly being TRBD1 (6 bases). V was clipped by 5 bases and J by 4 bases, with 12 bases between them. This CDR3 is 13 amino acids long. Germline CDR1 reads SNHLY; CDR2 reads FYNNEI. The CDR3 spells CASSQDRLYEQYF. DNA of the CDR3: TGTGCCAGCAGTCAGGACAGATTATACGAGCAGTACTTC.

The V call is TRBV9, the J call TRBJ2-3; D gene uncertain. CDR3 length: 15 residues. Looked up from germline, CDR1 is SGDLS and CDR2 is YYNGEE. The V gene lost 1 base and the J gene lost 2 bases, with 11 bases spanning the gap. The CDR3 nucleotides are TGTGCCAGCAGCGTAAACCCAGGAAACACAGATACGCAGTATTTT. Protein product: CASSVNPGNTDTQYF. The whole variable domain, filled in from reference TRBV9 and TRBJ2-3, reads DSGVTQTPKHLITATGQRVTLRCSPRSGDLSVYWYQQSLDQGLQFLIQYYNGEERAKGNILERFSAQQFPDLHSELNLSSLELGDSALYFCASSVNPGNTDTQYFGPGTRLTVL.

This sequence joins TRBV19 and TRBJ1-2, with a tentative D call TRBD1 (5 bases). The CDR3 totals 14 residues. The ends were cut back, 5 bases at V and 1 base at J, with 11 bases in the middle. Per germline, CDR1 LNHDA and CDR2 SQIVND (reference sequence). The CDR3 protein is CASSDGTFNYGYTF. CDR3 sequence (DNA): TGTGCCAGTAGTGATGGGACTTTTAACTATGGCTACACCTTC. Using reference TRBV19 and TRBJ1-2 for the parts outside the CDR3, the full variable domain is DGGITQSPKYLFRKEGQNVTLSCEQNLNHDAMYWYRQDPGQGLRLIYYSQIVNDFQKGDIAEGYSVSREKKESFPLTVTSAQKNPTAFYLCASSDGTFNYGYTFGSGTRLTVV.

This chain connects TRBV4-1 to TRBJ1-3; TRBD1 aligns across 9 bases. This CDR3 contains 14 residues. Trimming took 3 bases from V and 8 from J; bases not matched to a gene: 5. Germline-derived CDR1 and CDR2 are MGHRA and YSYEKL. CDR3 loop: CASSQEDRGDTIYF. The CDR3 DNA sequence: TGCGCCAGCAGCCAGGAGGACAGGGGTGACACCATATATTTT.

Only a few counts were recorded for this clone. The rearrangement joins TRBV3-1 (or the pseudogene TRBV3-2) to TRBJ1-5; no definite D call. Germline V CDR1 and CDR2: LGHDT, YNNKEL (reference sequence). V lost 2 bases, J lost 5 bases, and 7 bases lay in between. This CDR3 has 13 residues. The CDR3 DNA is TGTGCCAGCAGCCAATCGGGAGATCAGCCCCAGCATTTT. It specifies CASSQSGDQPQHF.

J is TRBJ2-7 and V is TRBV6-6, with D unclear. CDR3 length: 11 amino acids. The V gene's germline CDR1 is MNHNY and CDR2 SVGAGI (reference sequence). Trimming shortened V by 6 bases and J by 3 bases, and 6 bases separated the two germline ends. CDR3 sequence (DNA): TGTGCCAGCAGGGGCGACTACGAGCAGTACTTC. Its translation is CASRGDYEQYF.

This clone occurred a few times. Relative to the germline gene, one junction end is altered; a read error may explain this. The chain recombines TRBV29-1 with TRBJ2-2; D might be TRBD1 (5 bases). Germline lookup yields CDR1 SQVTM and CDR2 ANQGSEA. The CDR3 extends over 15 amino acids. CDR3 DNA: TGCAGCGTCGAAGAGACAGAGCCGAACACCGGGGAGCTGTTTTTT. This sequence encodes CSVEETEPNTGELFF.

This chain links TRBV3-1 (or the pseudogene TRBV3-2) with TRBJ2-5; 9 nucleotides agree with TRBD2. Germline lookup yields CDR1 LGHDT and CDR2 YNNKEL (reference sequence). V trimming: 5 bases; J trimming: 2 bases; junction bases outside the gene matches: 9. CDR3 size: 16 residues. The CDR3 DNA is TGTGCCAGCAGCAGCCCTGGCGGGAGGGATCAAGAGACCCAGTACTTC. Residues: CASSSPGGRDQETQYF.